The 7 T cell receptor beta chains given below trace back to one sample, sequenced in a study of cytomegalovirus exposure and HLA in healthy donors. Use of 60 Vbeta and 13 Jbeta primers characterized the PCR. Here immunoSEQ multiplex PCR was the method, and the copy in TCRdb shows in-frame clones only, minus some. The sample gives approximately 220,000 clones, roughly 80% of which show up once; 0.2% to 0.25% is in the top ten. The sequenced material came from PBMCs. The receptor set was obtained from a girl aged 2 to 10 in good health and CMV-seronegative.

The chain combines TRBV11-3 with TRBJ2-1; a possible D gene is TRBD2 (5 bases). The V gene's germline CDR1 is SGHNT and CDR2 YENEEA. The CDR3 is 15 amino acids. Trimming cost V 2 bases and J 12 bases, with 20 bases left between them. This chain's CDR3 is CASSLRSGPRGRQFF. CDR3 nucleotide sequence: TGTGCCAGCAGCTTAAGGTCCGGCCCCCGGGGAAGGCAGTTCTTC.

The chain links TRBV19 to TRBJ1-5; D is unclear. The CDR3 has 13 amino acids. The germline V and J ends were trimmed by 3 bases and 2 bases, with 5 bases remaining between them. Germline values: CDR1 LNHDA, CDR2 SQIVND (reference sequence). This chain's CDR3 is CASSIVGNQPQHF. As DNA, the CDR3 is TGTGCCAGTAGTATCGTCGGCAATCAGCCCCAGCATTTT.

This chain joins TRBV12-2 and TRBJ2-5; TRBD2, the table's D call, was not compared with the DNA. TRBV12-2 corresponds to a pseudogene. This CDR3 contains 14 residues. The CDR3 loop reads CASQPGGLTETQYF. Here the CDR3 DNA reads TGTGCAAGTCAACCAGGAGGACTGACGGAGACCCAGTACTTC.

A few counts support this clone. This chain connects TRBV4-1 to TRBJ1-5, with TRBD1 as a possible D gene (6 bases). Germline V gives CDR1 MGHRA, CDR2 YSYEKL. V was pared by 4 bases and J by 1 base, with 11 bases between. The CDR3 is made up of 15 amino acids. CDR3 coding DNA: TGCGCCAGCAGCCTCTCAGGGGCGAGCAATCAGCCCCAGCATTTT. Amino acid sequence: CASSLSGASNQPQHF.

V usage is TRBV30 and J usage is TRBJ2-3; D gene ambiguous. V lost 3 bases to trimming and J lost 0 bases, with 4 bases between them. The CDR3 extends over 12 amino acids. CDR1 and CDR2 from the germline V gene are GTSNPN and SVGIG (reference sequence). The CDR3 DNA reads TGTGCCTGGAGGCAGAGCACAGATACGCAGTATTTT. It encodes CAWRQSTDTQYF.

The rearrangement joins TRBV2 to TRBJ1-1; D is uncertain. Germline values: CDR1 SNHLY, CDR2 FYNNEI. V was trimmed by 7 bases and J by 1 base, leaving 13 bases between them. This CDR3 has 14 amino acids. The CDR3 sequence is CASMFPLKNTEAFF. CDR3 in DNA: TGTGCCAGCATGTTTCCCTTAAAGAACACTGAAGCTTTCTTT.

The CDR3 DNA reads as TGTGCCAGCTCACCTCTGGGGGCGAGAGGCACAGATACGCAGTATTTT. Its protein product is CASSPLGARGTDTQYF. J is TRBJ2-3 and V is TRBV18; the D gene is possibly TRBD1 (6 bases). Trimming stripped 3 bases from V and 1 base from J, with 14 bases between. Germline values: CDR1 KGHSH, CDR2 LQKENI. There are 16 residues in the CDR3.